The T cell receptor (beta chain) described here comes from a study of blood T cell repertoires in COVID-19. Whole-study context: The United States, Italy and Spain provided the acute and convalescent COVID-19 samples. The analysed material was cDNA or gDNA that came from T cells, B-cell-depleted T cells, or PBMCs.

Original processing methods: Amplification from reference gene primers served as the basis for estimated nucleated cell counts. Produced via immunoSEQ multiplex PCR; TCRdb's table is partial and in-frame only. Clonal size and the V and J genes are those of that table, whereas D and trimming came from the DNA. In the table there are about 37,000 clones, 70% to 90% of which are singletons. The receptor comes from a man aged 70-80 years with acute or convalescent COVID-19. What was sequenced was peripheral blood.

The CDR3 reads CAISATLGDYKQETQYF. The CDR3, as DNA: TGTGCCATCAGTGCTACTCTTGGGGACTATAAACAAGAGACCCAGTACTTC. J is TRBJ2-5 and V is TRBV10-3; 7 bases are a match to TRBD2. Per the germline V gene, CDR1 is ENHRY and CDR2 is SYGVKD. There are 17 residues in the CDR3. The V gene end was trimmed by 4 bases and the J gene end by 2 bases; junction bases not matched to a gene: 13.